This passage covers 26 T cell receptor beta chains from one sample sequenced in a study of shared clonotypes between healthy human individuals. Libraries were prepared by immunoSEQ multiplex PCR; TCRdb keeps only in-frame clonotypes and omits some of them. The table records 950,000 to 1,300,000 clones, about 75% of them present only once. Sequenced input: memory CD4+ T cells sorted from blood. As to subset: CD45RA-negative fraction. Source of these receptors: a man younger than 35 in good health.

Only a few counts were recorded for this clone. The genes are TRBV20-1 and TRBJ1-2; D is uncertain. The CDR3 is 11 amino acids. Looked up from germline, CDR1 is DFQATT and CDR2 is SNEGSKA (reference sequence). V lost 3 bases and J 5 bases, leaving 7 bases between the germline ends. The DNA of the CDR3 is TGCAGTGCTAGGTGGGGATATGGCTACACCTTC. Amino acid sequence: CSARWGYGYTF.

The table lists this clone with a count of one. V and J are TRBV27 and TRBJ2-7; 9 bases align to TRBD2. The germline V gene has CDR1 MNHEY and CDR2 SMNVEV (reference sequence). This CDR3 has 15 residues. The trim removed 4 bases at V and 3 bases at J, leaving 7 bases unmatched. The CDR3 nucleotides are TGTGCCAGCAGTTCTCTAGCGGGGATTGGCTACGAGCAGTACTTC. Translation: CASSSLAGIGYEQYF.

The chain employs TRBV6-6 and TRBJ2-7; TRBD1 matches 8 bases. The trim removed 5 bases at V and 4 bases at J, leaving 7 bases unmatched. The germline CDR1 and CDR2 sequences are MNHNY and SVGAGI (reference sequence). This CDR3 is 14 amino acids long. CDR3 sequence: CASSHGQGKYEQYF. The CDR3 DNA reads TGTGCCAGCAGTCATGGACAGGGAAAGTACGAGCAGTACTTC.

Concerning this clone: Other DNA sequences in this specimen translate into the identical CDR3. The chain is built from TRBV5-1 and TRBJ2-3; the D gene is possibly TRBD2 (6 bases). The CDR3 extends over 14 amino acids. V was shortened by 0 bases and J by 2 bases, with 7 bases between the two germline ends. In germline, CDR1 is SGHRS, CDR2 YFSETQ. CDR3 coding DNA: TGCGCCAGCAGCTTGGAGCGGGCCACAGATACGCAGTATTTT. Translation gives CASSLERATDTQYF.

The chain employs TRBV5-1 and TRBJ1-1; 8 nucleotides agree with TRBD1. Germline CDR1 and CDR2: SGHRS and YFSETQ. The CDR3 loop spans 13 amino acids. The trim removed 4 bases at V and 4 bases at J, leaving 3 bases unmatched. The CDR3 DNA sequence: TGCGCCAGCAGCATTACAGGGGGCACTGAAGCTTTCTTT. This sequence encodes CASSITGGTEAFF. The whole variable domain, remainder taken from reference TRBV5-1 and TRBJ1-1, is KAGVTQTPRYLIKTRGQQVTLSCSPISGHRSVSWYQQTPGQGLQFLFEYFSETQRNKGNFPGRFSGRQFSNSRSEMNVSTLELGDSALYLCASSITGGTEAFFGQGTRLTVV.

As DNA, the CDR3 is TGTGCCAGCAGCGTAGCAGGCAAGACTAGCACAGATACGCAGTATTTT. Its translation: CASSVAGKTSTDTQYF. The chain joins TRBV9 to TRBJ2-3; the D is unclear. The CDR3 is 16 residues long. V shed 0 bases and J shed 0 bases, with 11 bases lying between them. Per the germline V gene, CDR1 is SGDLS and CDR2 is YYNGEE.

The rearrangement uses TRBV7-9 and TRBJ1-6; TRBD1 matches at 9 bases. This CDR3 has 16 amino acids. Germline lookup yields CDR1 SEHNR and CDR2 FQNEAQ (reference sequence). The J segment lost 7 bases and the V segment lost 5 bases, leaving 9 bases of the junction unmatched. This CDR3 is CASSKSGTGQNSPLHF. In nucleotides, the CDR3 is TGTGCCAGCAGCAAGAGCGGGACAGGGCAAAATTCACCCCTCCACTTT.

The gene calls are TRBV7-9 and TRBJ1-1; possible D gene TRBD1, 6 bases. The CDR3 spans 14 residues. The germline gives CDR1 SEHNR, CDR2 FQNEAQ (reference sequence). Deletions cut 4 bases from V and 4 bases from J, with 13 bases between. CDR3 DNA sequence: TGTGCCAGCAGCTGGGACACCGGCGGCACTGAAGCTTTCTTT. This encodes CASSWDTGGTEAFF. The full variable domain, completed using reference TRBV7-9 and TRBJ1-1, is DTGVSQNPRHKITKRGQNVTFRCDPISEHNRLYWYRQTLGQGPEFLTYFQNEAQLEKSRLLSDRFSAERPKGSFSTLEIQRTEQGDSAMYLCASSWDTGGTEAFFGQGTRLTVV.

This rearrangement joins TRBV21-1 to TRBJ2-7. TRBV21-1 is a pseudogene. This CDR3 has 15 residues. In DNA form, the CDR3 reads TGTGCCAGCAGCAAAGTAAGTAGGTCCCCCTACGAGCAGTACTTC. This sequence encodes CASSKVSRSPYEQYF.

The chain employs TRBV5-1 and TRBJ1-2; D gene ambiguous. Trimming stripped 0 bases from V and 0 bases from J, with 9 bases between. This CDR3 contains 15 residues. Germline V gene lookup returns CDR1 SGHRS and CDR2 YFSETQ. The CDR3 region is CASSLGATPNYGYTF. For the CDR3, the DNA is TGCGCCAGCAGCTTGGGAGCAACTCCTAACTATGGCTACACCTTC.

V usage is TRBV10-3 and J usage is TRBJ2-1, with D tentatively TRBD1 (6 bases). Germline V gene data show CDR1 as ENHRY and CDR2 as SYGVKD. The CDR3 is 19 residues long. V dropped 0 bases and J dropped 2 bases, with 20 bases sitting between them. The CDR3 is CAISESPGQGRFTYNEQFF. DNA for the CDR3: TGTGCCATCAGTGAGTCTCCGGGCCAGGGGCGATTTACCTACAATGAGCAGTTCTTC.

Points on this clone: Other DNA sequences in the same sample also yield this CDR3. This chain links TRBV7-2 with TRBJ2-7; 13 bases are a match to TRBD2. This CDR3 spans 17 amino acids. V dropped 0 bases and J dropped 2; count of bases not matched to a gene: 4. CDR1 is SGHTA and CDR2 is FQGNSA in the germline V gene. DNA for the CDR3: TGTGCCAGCAGCTTAGCAAGGACTAGCGGGAGCCCCTACGAGCAGTACTTC. This translates into CASSLARTSGSPYEQYF.

The chain couples TRBV7-9 to TRBJ2-1; D is possibly TRBD1 or TRBD2 (5 bases each). Germline-derived CDR1 and CDR2 are SEHNR and FQNEAQ (reference sequence). The V end was cut by 5 bases, the J end by 9 bases, with 17 bases between. The CDR3 extends over 14 amino acids. The CDR3 DNA is TGTGCCAGCAGCCCACTGGGGGTATCGGCTGAGCAGTTCTTC. It yields the protein CASSPLGVSAEQFF.

The V call is TRBV7-2, the J call TRBJ1-4; D gene ambiguous. This CDR3 has 14 amino acids. V lost 5 bases to trimming and J lost 7 bases, with 14 bases between them. Germline CDR1 is SGHTA and CDR2 is FQGNSA. The CDR3 DNA sequence: TGTGCCAGCAGCATCCTAGCTCAGACTGAAAAACTGTTTTTT. Its protein product is CASSILAQTEKLFF.

This chain uses TRBV28 with TRBJ1-5, with D unresolved. Germline CDR1 and CDR2: MDHEN and SYDVKM. Between the trimmed V and J ends, which lost 2 bases and 7 bases, there was a span of 6 bases. The CDR3 has 12 amino acids. The CDR3 nucleotides are TGTGCCAGCAGTTTAATAAGGCAGCCCCAGCATTTT. This gives the protein CASSLIRQPQHF.

V usage is TRBV19 and J usage is TRBJ2-6, with unresolved D. The CDR3 length is 18 residues. V lost 2 bases to trimming and J lost 0 bases, with 14 bases between them. Germline V CDR1 and CDR2: LNHDA, SQIVND (reference sequence). CDR3 DNA: TGTGCCAGTAGTATAAGGTCAGGAGCTCTCTCTGGGGCCAACGTCCTGACTTTC. Translated: CASSIRSGALSGANVLTF.

The chain couples TRBV19 to TRBJ1-5; 9 nucleotides align to TRBD1. The CDR3 is 15 amino acids. Per the germline V gene, CDR1 is LNHDA and CDR2 is SQIVND (reference sequence). Losses at the gene ends were 1 base for V and 6 bases for J; bases not matched to a gene: 4. The CDR3 nucleotides are TGTGCCAGTAGTATAGGACAGGGGGTTACTCAGCCCCAGCATTTT. It translates to CASSIGQGVTQPQHF.

This sequence joins TRBV5-1 and TRBJ2-4; D not resolved. Trimming took 4 bases from V and 8 from J, leaving 16 bases between them. CDR3 length: 14 residues. Per the germline V gene, CDR1 is SGHRS and CDR2 is YFSETQ. The CDR3 loop is CASSPTAGGDIQYF. CDR3 nucleotide sequence: TGCGCCAGCAGCCCCACTGCAGGTGGGGACATTCAGTACTTC.

This clone was recorded a few times. The J gene is TRBJ2-1, the V gene TRBV9, with D possibly called TRBD1 or TRBD2 (5 bases each). The V gene lost 3 bases and the J gene lost 2 bases, with 9 bases spanning the gap. This CDR3 has 14 residues. Looked up from germline, CDR1 is SGDLS and CDR2 is YYNGEE. The CDR3 DNA is TGTGCCAGCAGCGGAGGGACGACCTACAATGAGCAGTTCTTC. As protein: CASSGGTTYNEQFF.

This clone has just a few counts. The chain recombines TRBV4-3 with TRBJ2-7; 8 bases agree with TRBD1. V trimming: 4 bases; J trimming: 3 bases; junction bases outside the gene matches: 20. The CDR3 covers 19 residues. CDR1 is LGHNA, CDR2 YSLEER, per germline. The CDR3 coding sequence is TGCGCCAGCAGCCCCGGGGGCGTTGCAGGACAGGGTGGTCTCTACGAGCAGTACTTC. It specifies CASSPGGVAGQGGLYEQYF.

This clone occurred a few times. This may be a read error, as it is one base from a much larger clone. Other DNA sequences in the sample encode the same CDR3. This chain links TRBV7-8 with TRBJ1-1; D ambiguous. The CDR3 is 13 amino acids. V was clipped by 3 bases and J by 0 bases, with 5 bases between them. The V gene's germline CDR1 is SGHVS and CDR2 FQNEAQ. The CDR3 loop reads CASSLGMNTEAFF. In DNA form, the CDR3 reads TGTGCCAGCAGCTTGGGGATGAACACTGAAGCTTTCTTT.

The V call is TRBV14, the J call TRBJ2-3; the match to TRBD1 covers 9 bases. With 4 bases clipped from V and 1 base from J, the junction kept 9 bases outside the gene matches. The CDR3 consists of 17 residues. CDR1 and CDR2 from the germline V gene are SGHDN and FVKESK. Written as DNA, the CDR3 is TGTGCCAGCAGCCCAAAGGGGACAGGGAAAGGCACAGATACGCAGTATTTT. Amino acids: CASSPKGTGKGTDTQYF. The variable domain in full, with the rest retrieved from reference TRBV14 and TRBJ2-3, is EAGVTQFPSHSVIEKGQTVTLRCDPISGHDNLYWYRRVMGKEIKFLLHFVKESKQDESGMPNNRFLAERTGGTYSTLKVQPAELEDSGVYFCASSPKGTGKGTDTQYFGPGTRLTVL.

This clone was found a few times. This sequence joins TRBV2 and TRBJ2-1; D is possibly TRBD2 (7 bases). Trimming removed 6 bases from V and 7 bases from J, with 19 bases in between. The CDR3 consists of 15 residues. In germline, CDR1 is SNHLY, CDR2 FYNNEI. CDR3 DNA sequence: TGTGCCAGCAGGACCGAGGGGGGGTCTGGTAATGAGCAGTTCTTC. Residues: CASRTEGGSGNEQFF.

This clone was observed many times. The chain has TRBV2 and TRBJ1-1; D is unresolved. The CDR3 length is 15 residues. Trimming cost V 6 bases and J 0 bases, with 14 bases left between them. Germline lookup yields CDR1 SNHLY and CDR2 FYNNEI. CDR3 loop: CASRSHGNMNTEAFF. CDR3 sequence (DNA): TGTGCCAGCAGATCTCATGGGAATATGAACACTGAAGCTTTCTTT.

This chain joins TRBV7-2 and TRBJ2-3, with 14 positions matching TRBD2. V gave up 5 bases and J gave up 0 bases; unmatched junction bases: 7. The length of the CDR3 is 18 residues. The germline V gene has CDR1 SGHTA and CDR2 FQGNSA. CDR3 nucleotides: TGTGCCAGCAGCCTTCGGACTAGCGGGGGGATAAGCACAGATACGCAGTATTTT. It translates to CASSLRTSGGISTDTQYF.

J is TRBJ1-6 and V is TRBV30, with D perhaps TRBD1 (5 bases). Germline V gives CDR1 GTSNPN, CDR2 SVGIG (reference sequence). This CDR3 comprises 18 residues. V was trimmed by 3 bases and J by 7 bases, leaving 25 bases between them. The CDR3 coding sequence is TGTGCCTGGAGGCCACCCGTTCGACAGAAACTATCGAATTCACCCCTCCACTTT. Its protein product is CAWRPPVRQKLSNSPLHF.